These 24 T cell receptor beta chains were all obtained from the same sample, sequenced in a study of blood T cells in healthy people across ages. Together with a sample-barcoded 5' primer, a J-beta primer mix was included in a second PCR lasting about 6 to 11 cycles. TCRdb reprocessed the 5' RACE reads with MiXCR, giving one entry per CDR3 protein. This sample has some 800,000 distinct CDR3 sequences; approximately 48% occur once, and the top ten carry around 21%. Sequenced input: blood. The receptors stem from a man aged 55 to 70 in good health.

The chain uses TRBV20-1 and TRBJ2-2; the match to TRBD2 covers 7 bases. The CDR3 contains 14 residues. The V gene end was trimmed by 5 bases and the J gene end by 2 bases; junction bases not matched to a gene: 5. Germline V gene data show CDR1 as DFQATT and CDR2 as SNEGSKA (reference sequence). Here the CDR3 DNA reads TGCAGTGCTTTCCCTAGCGGAAACACCGGGGAGCTGTTTTTT. Encoded protein: CSAFPSGNTGELFF.

This clonotype appeared a few times. The genes are TRBV7-2 and TRBJ2-3; TRBD2 aligns across 10 bases. J gave up 5 bases and V 5 bases, and 10 bases lay outside the gene matches. The CDR3 runs to 16 residues. Germline V gene lookup returns CDR1 SGHTA and CDR2 FQGNSA. The CDR3 DNA reads TGTGCCAGCAGCGACATGCCTAGCGGGGGAATAGATACGCAGTATTTT. Translating gives CASSDMPSGGIDTQYF. The full variable domain, rest sourced from reference TRBV7-2 and TRBJ2-3, is GAGVSQSPSNKVTEKGKDVELRCDPISGHTALYWYRQSLGQGLEFLIYFQGNSAPDKSGLPSDRFSAERTGGSVSTLTIQRTQQEDSAVYLCASSDMPSGGIDTQYFGPGTRLTVL.

V usage is TRBV7-2 and J usage is TRBJ2-5; 16 bases map to TRBD2. Germline CDR1 is SGHTA and CDR2 is FQGNSA. The junction had 12 bases not matched to a gene; V was cut back by 3 bases and J by 5 bases. This CDR3 spans 19 amino acids. The CDR3 nucleotides are TGTGCCAGCAGCTTCAAGGGACTAGCGGGGGGGCCAAGTGCCGAGACCCAGTACTTC. It is translated as CASSFKGLAGGPSAETQYF.

A few counts support this clonotype. V gene TRBV5-1 combines with J gene TRBJ2-7; D unresolved. CDR1 SGHRS and CDR2 YFSETQ come from the germline V gene. The CDR3 spans 13 residues. V was pared by 4 bases and J by 6 bases, with 14 bases between. The CDR3 protein is CASSHWDSFEQYF. In DNA, the CDR3 is TGCGCCAGCAGCCATTGGGATAGCTTCGAGCAGTACTTC.

This clonotype was detected a few times. Its ends do not fully match the called genes, so a read error is possible. The chain recombines TRBV18 with TRBJ2-7; D is undetermined. Per the germline V gene, CDR1 is KGHSH and CDR2 is LQKENI. This CDR3 has 14 residues. CDR3 nucleotides: TGTGCCAGCTTACCAACTTCTTCTCCCAACGAGCAGTACTTC. It codes for CASLPTSSPNEQYF.

Only a few counts were recorded for this clonotype. The rearrangement joins TRBV7-2 to TRBJ2-5; no clear D. Germline CDR1 is SGHTA and CDR2 is FQGNSA. The CDR3 extends over 14 amino acids. V dropped 0 bases and J dropped 5 bases, with 10 bases sitting between them. The chain's CDR3 is CASSLALNVETQYF. The CDR3 DNA reads TGTGCCAGCAGCTTAGCGCTGAACGTCGAGACCCAGTACTTC.

This clonotype was picked up one time. The chain employs TRBV6-2 or TRBV6-3 and TRBJ2-3, with 11 bases aligning to TRBD2. Germline assignment: CDR1 MNHEY and CDR2 SVGEGT. V was clipped by 6 bases and J by 3 bases; unmatched bases: 5. The CDR3 runs to 15 residues. In DNA form, the CDR3 reads TGTGCCAGCAGGACTAGCGGGGCCCTAACAGATACGCAGTATTTT. Residues: CASRTSGALTDTQYF.

The CDR3 region is CATRVGRGTNQPQHF. The CDR3 DNA follows: TGTGCCACCAGAGTTGGACGGGGGACCAATCAGCCCCAGCATTTT. This chain links TRBV15 with TRBJ1-5; possible D gene TRBD1, 5 bases. The CDR3 length is 15 residues. The germline V and J ends were trimmed by 6 bases and 3 bases, with 15 bases remaining between them. Germline values: CDR1 LNHNV, CDR2 YYDKDF (reference sequence).

In its sample, this clonotype was seen once. The chain links TRBV6-1 to TRBJ2-5, with 7 nucleotides matching TRBD1. Gene TRBJ2-7 matches the end of the DNA better, so the J call may be wrong. Germline CDR1 and CDR2: MNHNS and SASEGT. This CDR3 is built from 15 residues. CDR3 amino acids: CASRSIDRVTYEQYF. The CDR3 DNA sequence: TGTGCCAGCAGATCTATTGACAGGGTGACTTACGAGCAGTACTTC.

The CDR3 coding sequence is TGTGCCAGCAGTGTAGCGGGGGAATCCTACGAGCAGTACTTC. It codes for CASSVAGESYEQYF. The rearrangement uses TRBV2 and TRBJ2-7, with TRBD2 matching 9 bases. Trimming cost V 4 bases and J 1 base; bases outside gene matches: 2. CDR1 SNHLY and CDR2 FYNNEI come from the germline V gene. The CDR3 extends over 14 amino acids.

The rearrangement links TRBV29-1 to TRBJ2-7; 9 nucleotides match TRBD2. With V trimmed by 4 bases and J by 2 bases, 12 bases remained unmatched. The germline CDR1 and CDR2 sequences are SQVTM and ANQGSEA. The CDR3 is made up of 16 amino acids. The CDR3 sequence is CSVGPRPSGATYEQYF. The CDR3 coding sequence is TGCAGCGTTGGTCCCCGTCCTAGCGGGGCTACCTACGAGCAGTACTTC.

A few counts support this clonotype. The J gene is TRBJ1-1, the V gene TRBV20-1; D unclear. Germline CDR1 DFQATT, CDR2 SNEGSKA (reference sequence). Trimming pared 5 bases from V and 1 base from J, leaving 14 bases between. The CDR3 loop spans 14 amino acids. The CDR3 DNA is TGCAGTGCTCCGACCGTGAATCAGAACACTGAAGCTTTCTTT. It codes for CSAPTVNQNTEAFF.

This clonotype was counted between two and nine times. CDR3 DNA: TGTGCCAGCAGTTACTCGAGCCGGGACAGTGCCTACGAGCAGTACTTC. It translates to CASSYSSRDSAYEQYF. The chain employs TRBV6-2 or TRBV6-3 and TRBJ2-7; 7 nucleotides agree with TRBD1. Per germline, CDR1 MNHEY and CDR2 SVGEGT. CDR3 size: 16 residues. The V gene end was trimmed by 0 bases and the J gene end by 2 bases; junction bases not matched to a gene: 7.

The chain uses TRBV6-5 and TRBJ2-7, with 7 bases that match TRBD2. J gave up 2 bases and V 3 bases, and 7 bases lay outside the gene matches. The CDR3 runs to 15 residues. Looked up from germline, CDR1 is MNHEY and CDR2 is SVGAGI. The CDR3 nucleotides are TGTGCCAGCAGTTATGAACTGGGAGGGACCTACGAGCAGTACTTC. Protein sequence: CASSYELGGTYEQYF.

This sequence joins TRBV20-1 and TRBJ1-2; D is ambiguous. Deletions cut 6 bases from V and 5 bases from J, with 16 bases between. The CDR3 extends over 13 amino acids. Germline lookup yields CDR1 DFQATT and CDR2 SNEGSKA (reference sequence). CDR3 nucleotide sequence: TGCAGTGCCTCATCTGACGGCCTATATGGCTACACCTTC. The encoded protein is CSASSDGLYGYTF.

V usage is TRBV24-1 and J usage is TRBJ2-1; D is possibly TRBD2 (6 bases). Germline V gene data show CDR1 as KGHDR and CDR2 as SFDVKD. The V and J ends lost 8 bases and 1 base respectively, with 8 bases between them. This CDR3 contains 13 residues. In DNA, the CDR3 is TGTGCCACCACAGCGGGTTCCTACAATGAGCAGTTCTTC. It yields the protein CATTAGSYNEQFF.

This chain connects TRBV7-2 to TRBJ2-1, with TRBD2 matching 9 bases. V dropped 5 bases and J dropped 0; count of bases not matched to a gene: 5. The germline CDR1 and CDR2 sequences are SGHTA and FQGNSA. The CDR3 has 16 residues. This chain's CDR3 is CASSLRLAASYNEQFF. Written as DNA, the CDR3 is TGTGCCAGCAGCCTAAGACTAGCGGCCTCCTACAATGAGCAGTTCTTC.

This rearrangement joins TRBV11-3 to TRBJ1-1, with D possibly being TRBD1 (5 bases). The CDR3 sequence is 15 residues long. CDR1 and CDR2 from the germline V gene are SGHNT and YENEEA. V lost 5 bases and J 1 base, leaving 14 bases between the germline ends. The CDR3 loop is CASSPRPGGNTEAFF. DNA of the CDR3: TGTGCCAGCAGCCCGAGGCCCGGGGGGAACACTGAAGCTTTCTTT.

This clonotype was seen a handful of times. The chain joins TRBV10-3 to TRBJ1-4; 7 nucleotides line up with TRBD1. CDR3 size: 13 residues. The germline V gene encodes CDR1 ENHRY and CDR2 SYGVKD. With V trimmed by 6 bases and J by 7 bases, 5 bases remained unmatched. The CDR3 spells CAISAGQVEKLFF. CDR3 DNA sequence: TGTGCCATCAGCGCCGGACAGGTTGAAAAACTGTTTTTT.

This sequence joins TRBV20-1 and TRBJ2-1, with D possibly called TRBD1 or TRBD2 (5 bases each). Trimming stripped 6 bases from V and 4 bases from J, with 10 bases between. This CDR3 has 12 residues. CDR1 is DFQATT, CDR2 SNEGSKA, per germline (reference sequence). The DNA of the CDR3 is TGCAGTGCCCGGGACGCTTACAATGAGCAGTTCTTC. Translated: CSARDAYNEQFF.

In this sample, this clonotype turned up many times. This may be a read error, as it is one base from a much larger clone. This sequence joins TRBV27 and TRBJ1-2; D is ambiguous. The CDR3 extends over 13 amino acids. V lost 8 bases, J lost 3 bases, and 13 bases lay in between. Per the germline V gene, CDR1 is MNHEY and CDR2 is SMNVEV (reference sequence). The CDR3 region is CASGRTRYYGYTF. Written as DNA, the CDR3 is TGTGCCAGCGGTAGAACACGATACTATGGCTACACCTTC.

This clonotype was seen a few times. The V call is TRBV12-3 or TRBV12-4, the J call TRBJ1-2; TRBD1 matches 9 bases. The V and J ends lost 2 bases and 0 bases, in that order; junction bases with no gene match: 10. This CDR3 spans 18 amino acids. The CDR3 is CASSLKILGQGANYGYTF. DNA of the CDR3: TGTGCCAGCAGTTTAAAGATTTTGGGACAGGGCGCTAACTATGGCTACACCTTC.

This clonotype has more than one count but fewer than ten. The V gene is TRBV13, the J gene TRBJ1-6; D is uncertain. Trimming stripped 5 bases from V and 10 bases from J, with 15 bases between. The CDR3 extends over 14 amino acids. The germline V gene has CDR1 PRHDT and CDR2 FYEKMQ (reference sequence). In DNA, the CDR3 is TGTGCCAGCAGCCCGGGCGGGTCGTGGTCACCCCTCCACTTT. It is translated as CASSPGGSWSPLHF.

In its sample, this clonotype was seen a few times. The genes are TRBV4-3 and TRBJ1-2, with D unresolved. The CDR3 has 19 amino acids. Germline V lookup: CDR1 LGHNA, CDR2 YSLEER. The V end lost 3 bases, the J end lost 0 bases, and 23 bases lay between the germline ends. This CDR3 is CASSHKGGPTIRTNYGYTF. The CDR3 region has the DNA TGCGCCAGCAGCCATAAAGGTGGGCCAACGATCAGAACTAACTATGGCTACACCTTC.